Below, 19 T cell receptor beta chains from the same sample are listed, as sequenced in a study of blood T cell repertoires in COVID-19. Here immunoSEQ multiplex PCR was the method, and the copy in TCRdb shows in-frame clones only, minus some. Here the sample spans around 94,000 clones, roughly 89% being singletons. Sequenced: peripheral blood. Receptor source: a woman between 50 and 59 years old with COVID-19, enrolled during active disease.

V is TRBV15 and J is TRBJ2-7, with D maybe TRBD1 (5 bases). Trimming took off 1 base at V and 6 bases at J, with 19 bases between the two ends. The CDR3 covers 16 residues. In germline, CDR1 is LNHNV, CDR2 YYDKDF (reference sequence). CDR3 protein: CATSRGWGTEVGEQYV. The CDR3 DNA reads TGTGCCACCAGCAGAGGATGGGGCACCGAGGTGGGCGAGCAGTACGTC.

The rearrangement uses TRBV19 and TRBJ1-1; a weak D match, TRBD1 (6 bases). The CDR3 is 14 amino acids. Germline CDR1 is LNHDA and CDR2 is SQIVND (reference sequence). Between the trimmed V and J ends, which lost 3 bases and 3 bases, there was a span of 11 bases. Written as DNA, the CDR3 is TGTGCCAGTAGTATTAGCAGGGGAGACACTGAAGCTTTCTTT. This encodes CASSISRGDTEAFF.

V and J are TRBV5-1 and TRBJ1-1, with D possibly matching TRBD1 (5 bases). Germline V gene sequence: CDR1 SGHRS, CDR2 YFSETQ. This CDR3 contains 15 residues. The germline V and J ends were trimmed by 0 bases and 6 bases, with 15 bases remaining between them. CDR3 region: CASSLDRLILPEAFF. The CDR3 DNA is TGCGCCAGCAGCTTGGACAGGCTGATCCTCCCTGAAGCTTTCTTT.

The chain uses TRBV27 and TRBJ2-2, with 9 bases fitting TRBD1. V lost 7 bases, J lost 5 bases, and 8 bases stayed unmatched. This CDR3 contains 15 residues. Per germline, CDR1 MNHEY and CDR2 SMNVEV (reference sequence). The CDR3 loop reads CASTSQGAGTGELFF. The CDR3 coding sequence is TGTGCCAGCACCTCACAGGGGGCGGGAACCGGGGAGCTGTTTTTT.

This clone was observed a few times. The chain joins TRBV2 to TRBJ1-5; weak D call: TRBD1 (6 bases). The V gene lost 6 bases and the J gene lost 6 bases, with 12 bases spanning the gap. The CDR3 contains 13 residues. Germline CDR1 reads SNHLY; CDR2 reads FYNNEI. CDR3 in DNA: TGTGCCAGCAGAAACAGGGAAGGTCAGCCCCAGCATTTT. It encodes CASRNREGQPQHF.

The chain recombines TRBV6-5 with TRBJ2-7, with TRBD1 identical over 9 bases. This CDR3 is built from 15 residues. CDR1 is MNHEY, CDR2 SVGAGI, per germline. V shed 7 bases and J 3 bases; nucleotides not matched to a gene: 10. The CDR3 DNA sequence: TGTGCCAGCACACCCTTCGACAGGGGGTACTACGAGCAGTACTTC. Protein sequence: CASTPFDRGYYEQYF.

This chain uses TRBV30 with TRBJ2-6; D ambiguous. This CDR3 spans 19 amino acids. The germline V gene encodes CDR1 GTSNPN and CDR2 SVGIG (reference sequence). The V end was cut by 0 bases, the J end by 1 base, with 19 bases between. CDR3 in DNA: TGTGCCTGGAGTGTTCGGATAAGTAATAGCCTTTCTGGGGCCAACGTCCTGACTTTC. Its translation: CAWSVRISNSLSGANVLTF.

CDR3 loop: CASRNRADTQYF. The CDR3 DNA reads as TGTGCCAGCAGAAATCGAGCAGATACGCAGTATTTT. The chain is built from TRBV6-5 and TRBJ2-3; D not certain. V was trimmed by 6 bases and J by 4 bases, leaving 8 bases between them. The CDR3 spans 12 residues. Germline V CDR1 and CDR2: MNHEY, SVGAGI.

This chain joins TRBV7-3 and TRBJ2-7, with a tentative D call TRBD2 (6 bases). The ends were cut back, 5 bases at V and 2 bases at J, with 13 bases in the middle. This CDR3 has 14 residues. In germline, CDR1 is SGHTA, CDR2 FQGTGA. CDR3 in amino acids: CASSHGTPAYEQYF. CDR3 sequence (DNA): TGTGCCAGCAGCCACGGGACTCCAGCCTACGAGCAGTACTTC.

This clone was seen once. J is TRBJ2-5 and V is TRBV7-9; D perhaps matches TRBD2 (6 bases). Between the trimmed V and J ends, which lost 2 bases and 5 bases, there was a span of 18 bases. The CDR3 has 16 residues. CDR1 and CDR2 (germline): SEHNR, FQNEAQ (reference sequence). CDR3 DNA: TGTGCCAGCAGCTTAAACCCCTCGGGGGTAGTGGAGACCCAGTACTTC. As protein: CASSLNPSGVVETQYF.

The count of this clone is one. The CDR3 reads CASSQLTGTTEAFF. The CDR3 DNA sequence: TGTGCCAGCAGCCAATTGACAGGGACGACTGAAGCTTTCTTT. The gene calls are TRBV3-1 (or the pseudogene TRBV3-2) and TRBJ1-1; 7 bases are a match to TRBD1. The CDR3 has 14 residues. Germline trimming cut 2 bases from V and 5 bases from J; bases unmatched to any gene: 5. CDR1 and CDR2 (germline): LGHDT, YNNKEL (reference sequence).

The rearrangement links TRBV6-6 to TRBJ1-5, with no clear D. Germline CDR1 reads MNHNY; CDR2 reads SVGAGI (reference sequence). CDR3 length equals 13 residues. V was trimmed by 0 bases and J by 6 bases, leaving 6 bases between them. CDR3 nucleotide sequence: TGTGCCAGCAGTTACTCGATTAGTCAGCCCCAGCATTTT. Residues: CASSYSISQPQHF.

The rearrangement joins TRBV2 to TRBJ1-5; tentatively, D is TRBD1 (6 bases). The V gene lost 6 bases and the J gene lost 3 bases, with 18 bases spanning the gap. Germline-derived CDR1 and CDR2 are SNHLY and FYNNEI. The CDR3 has 16 residues. CDR3 sequence: CASSPLGRGANQPQHF. CDR3 DNA: TGTGCCAGCAGCCCTTTGGGGAGGGGGGCCAATCAGCCCCAGCATTTT.

V is TRBV5-1 and J is TRBJ1-2; 7 bases align to TRBD1. Per the germline V gene, CDR1 is SGHRS and CDR2 is YFSETQ. J was trimmed by 5 bases and V by 5 bases; bases with no gene match: 12. The CDR3 spans 15 residues. CDR3 sequence: CASSHDRVEGYGYTF. CDR3 nucleotide sequence: TGCGCCAGCAGTCACGACAGGGTGGAGGGTTATGGCTACACCTTC. Together with reference TRBV5-1 and TRBJ1-2, the CDR3 gives the full variable domain: KAGVTQTPRYLIKTRGQQVTLSCSPISGHRSVSWYQQTPGQGLQFLFEYFSETQRNKGNFPGRFSGRQFSNSRSEMNVSTLELGDSALYLCASSHDRVEGYGYTFGSGTRLTVV.

The rearrangement joins TRBV6-5 to TRBJ1-3; D not resolved. Germline loops: CDR1 MNHEY, CDR2 SVGAGI. V gave up 0 bases and J gave up 0 bases, with 9 bases separating them. The CDR3 spans 16 residues. The CDR3 reads CASSYSGGLSGNTIYF. CDR3 coding DNA: TGTGCCAGCAGTTACTCAGGCGGGCTCTCTGGAAACACCATATATTTT.

The sample holds one count of this clone. This chain connects TRBV5-8 to TRBJ1-2, with 7 bases matching TRBD1. Germline loops: CDR1 SGHTS, CDR2 YDEGEE. This CDR3 spans 15 amino acids. With 4 bases clipped from V and 8 bases from J, the junction kept 14 bases outside the gene matches. CDR3 bases: TGTGCCAGCAGCCGGGGACAGAACCTTATCGGAGGCTACACCTTC. Protein product: CASSRGQNLIGGYTF.

This chain's CDR3 is CASMGREDQPQHF. In DNA, the CDR3 is TGTGCCAGCATGGGGAGGGAGGATCAGCCCCAGCATTTT. The gene calls are TRBV6-6 and TRBJ1-5, with D unclear. CDR3 length: 13 amino acids. Trimming took off 7 bases at V and 5 bases at J, with 12 bases between the two ends. Germline CDR1 MNHNY, CDR2 SVGAGI (reference sequence).

J is TRBJ2-3 and V is TRBV7-2; D is perhaps TRBD1 (6 bases). CDR1 SGHTA and CDR2 FQGNSA come from the germline V gene. The CDR3 runs to 13 residues. V was shortened by 5 bases and J by 5 bases, with 11 bases between the two germline ends. This CDR3 is CASSPVTGDTQYF. The CDR3 coding sequence is TGTGCCAGCAGCCCCGTGACAGGAGATACGCAGTATTTT.

The chain has TRBV5-1 and TRBJ1-1; 7 nucleotides line up with TRBD1. This CDR3 spans 15 amino acids. The junction had 6 bases not matched to a gene; V was cut back by 3 bases and J by 1 base. CDR1 is SGHRS and CDR2 is YFSETQ in the germline V gene. The chain's CDR3 is CASSSEQGRNTEAFF. In nucleotides, the CDR3 is TGCGCCAGCAGCTCAGAACAGGGGCGGAACACTGAAGCTTTCTTT. The whole variable domain, filled in from reference TRBV5-1 and TRBJ1-1, reads KAGVTQTPRYLIKTRGQQVTLSCSPISGHRSVSWYQQTPGQGLQFLFEYFSETQRNKGNFPGRFSGRQFSNSRSEMNVSTLELGDSALYLCASSSEQGRNTEAFFGQGTRLTVV.